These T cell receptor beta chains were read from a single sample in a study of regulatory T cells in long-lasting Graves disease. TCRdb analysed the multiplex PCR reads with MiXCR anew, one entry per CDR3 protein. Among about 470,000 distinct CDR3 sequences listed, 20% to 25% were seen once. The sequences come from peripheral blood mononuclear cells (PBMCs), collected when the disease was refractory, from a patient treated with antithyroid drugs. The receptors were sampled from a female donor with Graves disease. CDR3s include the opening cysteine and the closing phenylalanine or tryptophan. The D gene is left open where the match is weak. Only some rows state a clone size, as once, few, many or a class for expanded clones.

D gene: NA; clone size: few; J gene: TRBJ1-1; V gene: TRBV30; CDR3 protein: CAWTTPPAEAFF; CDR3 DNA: TGTGCCTGGACAACACCCCCCGCTGAAGCTTTCTTT
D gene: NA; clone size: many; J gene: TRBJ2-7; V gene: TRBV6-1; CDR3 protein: CASSATRGNPHEQYF; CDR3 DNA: TGTGCCAGCAGCGCTACTCGCGGGAATCCGCACGAGCAGTACTTC
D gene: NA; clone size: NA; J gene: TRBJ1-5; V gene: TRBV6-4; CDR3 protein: CASWRGESNRPQHF; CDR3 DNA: TGTGCCAGCTGGAGAGGGGAGAGCAATCGGCCCCAGCATTTT
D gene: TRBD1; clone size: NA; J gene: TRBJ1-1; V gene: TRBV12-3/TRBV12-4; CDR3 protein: CASSLYRGWEAFF; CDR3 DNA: TGTGCCAGCAGTTTATACAGGGGGTGGGAAGCTTTCTTT
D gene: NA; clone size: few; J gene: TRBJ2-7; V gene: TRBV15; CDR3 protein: CATSMTTEQYF; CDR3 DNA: TGTGCCACCAGCATGACGACCGAGCAGTACTTC
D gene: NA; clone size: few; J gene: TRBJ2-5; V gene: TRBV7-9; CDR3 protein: CASSSSNGQKETQYF; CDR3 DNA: TGTGCCAGCAGCTCAAGCAACGGACAGAAAGAGACCCAGTACTTC
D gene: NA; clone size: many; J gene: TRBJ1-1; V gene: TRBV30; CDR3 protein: CARGPEPEAFF; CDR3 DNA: TGTGCCAGGGGCCCAGAACCTGAAGCTTTCTTT
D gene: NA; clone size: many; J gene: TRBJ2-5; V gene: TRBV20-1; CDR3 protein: CSARLGGPEFFQETQYF; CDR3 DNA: TGCAGTGCTAGGTTAGGAGGACCAGAATTTTTCCAAGAGACCCAGTACTTC
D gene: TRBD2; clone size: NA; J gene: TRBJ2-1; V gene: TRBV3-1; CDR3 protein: CASSPTGGGLNEQFF; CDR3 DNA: TGTGCCAGCAGCCCAACGGGCGGGGGACTCAATGAGCAGTTCTTC
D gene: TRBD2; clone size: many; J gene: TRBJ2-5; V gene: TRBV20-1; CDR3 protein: CSATGTSGSGETQYF; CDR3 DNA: TGCAGTGCTACCGGGACTAGCGGGAGCGGAGAGACCCAGTACTTC
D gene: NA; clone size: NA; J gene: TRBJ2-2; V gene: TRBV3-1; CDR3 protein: CASSHFGGANTGELFF; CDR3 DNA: TGTGCCAGCAGCCATTTCGGGGGAGCGAACACCGGGGAGCTGTTTTTT
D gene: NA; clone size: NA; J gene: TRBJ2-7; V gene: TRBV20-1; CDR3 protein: CSARAPNRHEQYF; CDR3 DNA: TGCAGTGCTAGAGCTCCCAATCGACACGAGCAGTACTTC
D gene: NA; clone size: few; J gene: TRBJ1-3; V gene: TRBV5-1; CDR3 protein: CASSLAGSSGNTIYF; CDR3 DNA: TGCGCCAGCAGCTTGGCCGGGTCCTCTGGAAACACCATATATTTT
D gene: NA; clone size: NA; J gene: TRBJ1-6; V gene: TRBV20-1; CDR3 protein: CSARLGEGRPTSPLHF; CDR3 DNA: TGCAGTGCTAGGCTAGGTGAGGGGCGACCCACTTCACCCCTCCACTTT
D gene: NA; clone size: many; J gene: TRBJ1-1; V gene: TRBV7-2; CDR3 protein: CASARPGMNTEAFF; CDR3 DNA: TGTGCCAGCGCCCGGCCGGGAATGAACACTGAAGCTTTCTTT
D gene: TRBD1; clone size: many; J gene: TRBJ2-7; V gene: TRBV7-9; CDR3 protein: CASSFPSSVTGVSYEQYF; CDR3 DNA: TGTGCCAGCAGCTTCCCGAGTAGTGTGACAGGGGTGTCGTACGAGCAGTACTTC
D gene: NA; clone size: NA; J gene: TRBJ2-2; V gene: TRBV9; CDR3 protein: CASSVYTSGTGELFF; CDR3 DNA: TGTGCCAGCAGCGTATACACTAGTGGCACCGGGGAGCTGTTTTTT
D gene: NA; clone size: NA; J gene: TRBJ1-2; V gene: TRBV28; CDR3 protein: CASSSPEQTKVPYGYTF; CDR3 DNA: TGTGCCAGCAGTTCCCCGGAACAAACAAAGGTCCCCTATGGCTACACCTTC
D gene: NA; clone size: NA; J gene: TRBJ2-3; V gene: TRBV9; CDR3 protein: CASSARDTATDTQYF; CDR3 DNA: TGTGCCAGCAGCGCCCGGGACACCGCCACAGATACGCAGTATTTT
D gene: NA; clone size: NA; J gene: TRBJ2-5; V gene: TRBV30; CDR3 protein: CAWSVRSYQETQYF; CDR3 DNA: TGTGCCTGGAGTGTAAGGTCGTACCAAGAGACCCAGTACTTC
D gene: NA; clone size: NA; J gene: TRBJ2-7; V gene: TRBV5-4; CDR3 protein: CASSLEGISYEQYF; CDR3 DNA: TGTGCCAGCAGCTTGGAGGGAATTTCCTACGAGCAGTACTTC
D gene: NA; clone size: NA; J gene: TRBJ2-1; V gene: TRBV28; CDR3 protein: CASTLETFYSEQFF; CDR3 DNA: TGTGCCAGCACCCTCGAGACCTTCTATAGTGAGCAGTTCTTC
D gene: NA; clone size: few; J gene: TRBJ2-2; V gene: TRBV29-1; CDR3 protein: CSAIYTGELFF; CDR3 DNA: TGCAGCGCAATATACACCGGGGAGCTGTTTTTT
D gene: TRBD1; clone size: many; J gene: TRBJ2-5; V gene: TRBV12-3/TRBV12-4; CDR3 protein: CASRSNQPGQGRETQYF; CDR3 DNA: TGTGCCAGCAGGTCTAACCAGCCGGGACAGGGACGGGAGACCCAGTACTTC
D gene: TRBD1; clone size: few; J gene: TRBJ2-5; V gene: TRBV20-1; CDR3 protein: CSAPTGVHAGTQYF; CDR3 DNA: TGCAGTGCGCCGACAGGGGTTCATGCGGGGACCCAGTACTTC
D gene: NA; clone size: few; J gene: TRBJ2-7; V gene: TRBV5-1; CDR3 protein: CASDLGGGEQYF; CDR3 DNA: TGCGCCAGCGATCTCGGCGGAGGCGAGCAGTACTTC
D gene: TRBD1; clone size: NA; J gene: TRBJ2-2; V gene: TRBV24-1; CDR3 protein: CATSDLTRDRERPWAGELFF; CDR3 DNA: TGTGCCACCAGTGACCTCACGAGGGACAGGGAGAGACCTTGGGCCGGGGAGCTGTTTTTT
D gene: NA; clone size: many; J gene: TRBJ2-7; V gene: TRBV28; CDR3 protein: CASSPPGQLSYEQYF; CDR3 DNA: TGTGCCAGCAGCCCCCCGGGACAACTATCCTACGAGCAGTACTTC
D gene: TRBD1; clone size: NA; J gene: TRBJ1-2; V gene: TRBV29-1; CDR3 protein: CSVGTQGDSGYTF; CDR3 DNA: TGCAGCGTAGGCACTCAGGGGGACTCTGGCTACACCTTC
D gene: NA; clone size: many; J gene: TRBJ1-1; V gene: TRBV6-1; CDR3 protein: CASSAVRNTEAFF; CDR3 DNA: TGTGCCAGCAGCGCAGTGAGGAACACTGAAGCTTTCTTT
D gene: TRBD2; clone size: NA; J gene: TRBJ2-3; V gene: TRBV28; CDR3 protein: CASSLWASGSDTQYF; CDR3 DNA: TGTGCCAGCAGTTTATGGGCTAGCGGGAGCGATACGCAGTATTTT
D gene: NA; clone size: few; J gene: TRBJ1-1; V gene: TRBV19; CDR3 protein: CASSRGQTNTEAFF; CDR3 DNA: TGTGCCAGTAGTAGAGGACAGACGAACACTGAAGCTTTCTTT
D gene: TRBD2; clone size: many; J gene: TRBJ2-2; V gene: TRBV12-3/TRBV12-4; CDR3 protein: CASSTRVTSGHTPSRGLFF; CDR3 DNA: TGTGCCAGCAGTACCCGCGTGACTAGCGGACACACCCCTTCCAGGGGGCTGTTTTTT
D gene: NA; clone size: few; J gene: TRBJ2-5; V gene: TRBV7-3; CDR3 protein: CASSTYLEETQYF; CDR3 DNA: TGTGCCAGCAGCACTTATCTTGAAGAGACCCAGTACTTC
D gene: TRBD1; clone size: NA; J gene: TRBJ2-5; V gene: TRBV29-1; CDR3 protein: CSVATGAGEETQYF; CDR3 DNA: TGCAGCGTCGCTACAGGGGCAGGGGAAGAGACCCAGTACTTC
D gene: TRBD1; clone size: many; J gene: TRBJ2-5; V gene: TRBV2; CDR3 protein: CASQRDSQETQYF; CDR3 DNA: TGTGCCAGCCAAAGGGACAGTCAAGAGACCCAGTACTTC
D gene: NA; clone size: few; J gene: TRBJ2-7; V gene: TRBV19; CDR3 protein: CASRASVAYEQYF; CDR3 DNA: TGTGCCAGTAGGGCTAGCGTCGCCTACGAGCAGTACTTC
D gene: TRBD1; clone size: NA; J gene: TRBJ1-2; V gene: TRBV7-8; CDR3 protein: CASSQQGARGYTF; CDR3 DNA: TGTGCCAGCAGCCAACAGGGGGCGAGAGGCTACACCTTC
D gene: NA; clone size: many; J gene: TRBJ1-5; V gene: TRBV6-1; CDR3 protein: CASKREGNGNQPQHF; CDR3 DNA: TGTGCCAGTAAAAGGGAGGGGAACGGCAATCAGCCCCAGCATTTT
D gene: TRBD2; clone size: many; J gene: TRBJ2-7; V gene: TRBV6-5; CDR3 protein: CASSYLAGGTNCEQYF; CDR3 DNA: TGTGCCAGCAGTTACCTAGCGGGGGGCACGAACTGCGAGCAGTACTTC
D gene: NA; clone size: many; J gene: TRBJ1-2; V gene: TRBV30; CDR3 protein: CAWSPGDYGYTF; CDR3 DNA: TGTGCCTGGAGTCCAGGGGACTATGGCTACACCTTC
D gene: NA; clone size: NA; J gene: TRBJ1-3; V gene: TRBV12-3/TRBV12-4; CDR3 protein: CASSRQGLSGNTIYF; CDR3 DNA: TGTGCCAGCAGTCGTCAGGGTCTCTCTGGAAACACCATATATTTT
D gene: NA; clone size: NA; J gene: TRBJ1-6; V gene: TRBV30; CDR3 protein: CAWSGGSNSPLHF; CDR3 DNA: TGTGCCTGGAGTGGGGGGAGCAATTCACCCCTCCACTTT
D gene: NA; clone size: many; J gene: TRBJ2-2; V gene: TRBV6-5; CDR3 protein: CASSYSVTNTGELFF; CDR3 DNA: TGTGCCAGCAGTTATAGCGTGACGAACACCGGGGAGCTGTTTTTT
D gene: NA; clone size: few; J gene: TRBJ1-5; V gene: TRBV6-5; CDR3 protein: CASSYQELSGQPQHF; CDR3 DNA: TGTGCCAGCAGTTACCAAGAGTTAAGCGGTCAGCCCCAGCATTTT
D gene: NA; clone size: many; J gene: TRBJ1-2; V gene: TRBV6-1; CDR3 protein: CASSTTTAPNYGYTF; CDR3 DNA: TGTGCCAGCAGCACTACGACAGCTCCTAACTATGGCTACACCTTC
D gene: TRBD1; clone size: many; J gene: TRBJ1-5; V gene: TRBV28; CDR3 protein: CASSPRDSFNQPQHF; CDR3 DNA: TGTGCCAGCAGTCCCCGGGACAGTTTCAATCAGCCCCAGCATTTT
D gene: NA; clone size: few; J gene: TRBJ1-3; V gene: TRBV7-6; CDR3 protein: CASSLWDNSGNTIYF; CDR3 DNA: TGTGCCAGCAGCCTATGGGACAACTCTGGAAACACCATATATTTT
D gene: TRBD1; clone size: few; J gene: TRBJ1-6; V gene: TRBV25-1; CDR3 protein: CASREQGPSPLHF; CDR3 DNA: TGTGCCAGCAGGGAACAGGGGCCCTCACCCCTCCACTTT
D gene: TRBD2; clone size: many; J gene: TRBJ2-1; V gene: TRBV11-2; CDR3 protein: CASSLALAGNAYNEQFF; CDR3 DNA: TGTGCCAGCAGCTTAGCTCTAGCGGGAAACGCCTACAATGAGCAGTTCTTC
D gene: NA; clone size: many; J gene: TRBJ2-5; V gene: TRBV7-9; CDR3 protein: CASSSEPGQQETQYF; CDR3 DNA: TGTGCCAGCAGCTCTGAGCCAGGACAGCAAGAGACCCAGTACTTC
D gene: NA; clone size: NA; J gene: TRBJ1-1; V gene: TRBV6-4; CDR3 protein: CASSKERGYEAFF; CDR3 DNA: TGTGCCAGCAGTAAAGAGAGGGGCTATGAAGCTTTCTTT
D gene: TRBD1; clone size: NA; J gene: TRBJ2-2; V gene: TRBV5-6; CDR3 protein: CASSFDRDDTGELFF; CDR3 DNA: TGTGCCAGCAGCTTCGACAGGGATGACACCGGGGAGCTGTTTTTT